This entry concerns a single T cell receptor beta chain. This clone has only one observation. Its recognized antigen is unknown. Base quality data are lacking; no much larger clone is found one base away. Participants in the prospective study were aged roughly 18 to 90 years, lived in about two dozen United States geographic areas, and enrolled through a virtual design. To assign participants to cohorts, the prospective study relied on clinical history that participants themselves reported in a screening survey and a study questionnaire. Recovered participants in ImmuneRACE Cohort 3 were defined as having two consecutive negative NP/OP PCR tests, clearance from a healthcare professional, or resolution of symptoms. Mobile phlebotomists in the prospective study collected whole blood, serum and a nasopharyngeal or oropharyngeal swab from every participant. Prospective study participants could optionally give additional blood draws and questionnaires over an approximately two-month period. Blood samples from the prospective study were shipped frozen or at room temperature prior to DNA extraction.

The immunoSEQ Assay, a bias-controlled multiplex PCR, was used to amplify TCRbeta CDR3 regions from genomic DNA. The source study handled its data this way. The number of nucleated cells in each sample was estimated by amplification of reference gene primers within the assay. To quantify the absolute abundance of each unique TCRbeta CDR3 rearrangement, sequence reads were collapsed and filtered. For each sample, productive Simpson clonality was calculated as the square root of Simpson's diversity index over productive rearrangements. TCRdb re-hosts the immuneACCESS table, in-frame sequences only. Its copies lack some clones; in the studies checked, an unresolved V gene accounts for under half of them, and the cause for the rest is not known. The V and J calls and clone size are taken from that table; D and trimming were inferred from the DNA. The sample yields more than 250,000 clones; roughly 87% were counted once. The ten largest make up 6% to 6.5% of the sample.

Trimming at the junction amounts to 4 bases on V and 4 bases on J, and the germline ends lie 15 bases apart. The CDR3 runs 15 amino acids, cysteine and phenylalanine included. The read is trimmed to its CDR3 DNA, 45 bases read in frame from base 1. CDR1 and CDR2 were assigned from the germline V gene as KGHDR and SFDVKD. This sample was included in a study of blood T cell repertoires in COVID-19 (dated by TCRdb to 2018 to 2021). About the full investigation: The collaborator samples originated in the United States, Italy and Spain and spanned the acute and convalescent phases of COVID-19. The prospective study material was composed of cDNA or gDNA derived from T cells, B-cell-depleted T cells, or PBMCs. Deeply sampled blood TCRbeta repertoires from subjects exposed to, actively infected with, or recovered from COVID-19 were included in the dataset. The repertoires were made available in a free public database intended to serve as a resource for research on the immune response to SARS-CoV-2. The samples were drawn from the first 160 participants of the ongoing ImmuneRACE study and from under 1,500 subjects provided by 6 global collaborators. Nearly every sample came with metadata listing a de-identified subject ID, COVID-19 status, age in years and sex. Where available, HLA class I and class II types were obtained from metadata supplied by the sample provider rather than from assay-based typing.

Results and caveats for the whole study, not just this receptor: The quantity of clinical and demographic metadata differed by source and by participant and was supplied without curation.

Material for sequencing was PBMCs or T cells enriched from blood (not recorded which). This receptor was taken from a middle-aged woman who had recovered from COVID-19. The sequence joins TRBV24-1 to TRBJ1-2; TRBD1 is perhaps the D gene, given 5 matching bases. The CDR3 is CATSESGSQGYGYTF. The nucleotides are TGTGCCACCAGTGAATCTGGGTCTCAGGGCTATGGCTACACCTTC.